This record looks at one T cell receptor beta chain sequence and its context. Its antigen is undetermined. The entry originates in a study of cytomegalovirus exposure and HLA in healthy donors. Whole-study results and caveats: Among TCR beta chains, those listed as cytomegalovirus-associated numbered over 150. Sequencing likely produced, as an artifact, a cluster of highly shared sequence variants.

CDR1 is SGHTA and CDR2 is FQGNSA in the germline V gene. The length of the CDR3 is 17 residues. V was trimmed by 2 bases and J by 0 bases, leaving 16 bases between them. PCR involved 60 Vbeta and 13 Jbeta primers. TCRdb keeps only in-frame clones here, not all; method: immunoSEQ multiplex PCR. The sample consists of 200,000 to 250,000 clones, around 80% of them appearing once. The sample was PBMCs. The TCR sequence derives from a man between 18 and 29 years old in good health and CMV-seronegative. The chain combines TRBV7-2 with TRBJ1-1; D possibly corresponds to TRBD1 (6 bases). CDR3 residues: CASSLSLTGTLNTEAFF. The CDR3 DNA is TGTGCCAGCAGCTTAAGTTTAACAGGGACCTTGAACACTGAAGCTTTCTTT.